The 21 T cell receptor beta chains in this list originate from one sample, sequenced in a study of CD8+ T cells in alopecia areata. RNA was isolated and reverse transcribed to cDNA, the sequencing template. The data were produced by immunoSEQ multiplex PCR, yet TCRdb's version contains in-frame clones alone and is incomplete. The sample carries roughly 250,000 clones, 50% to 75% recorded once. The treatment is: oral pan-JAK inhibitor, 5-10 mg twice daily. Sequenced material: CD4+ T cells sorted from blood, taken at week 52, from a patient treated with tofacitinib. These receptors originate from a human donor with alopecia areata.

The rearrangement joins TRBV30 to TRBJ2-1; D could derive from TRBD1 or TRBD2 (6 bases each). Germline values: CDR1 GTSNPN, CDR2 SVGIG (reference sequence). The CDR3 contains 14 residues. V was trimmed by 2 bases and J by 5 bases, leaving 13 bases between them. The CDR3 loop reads CAWSTTGANNEQFF. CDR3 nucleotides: TGTGCCTGGAGTACAACGGGGGCCAACAATGAGCAGTTCTTC.

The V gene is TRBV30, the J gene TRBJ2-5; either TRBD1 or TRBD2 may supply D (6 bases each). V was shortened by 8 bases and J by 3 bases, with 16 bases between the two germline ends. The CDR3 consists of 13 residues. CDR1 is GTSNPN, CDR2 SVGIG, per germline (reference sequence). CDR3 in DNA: TGTGCCCACTCCAGGGGAGGTGAAGAGACCCAGTACTTC. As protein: CAHSRGGEETQYF.

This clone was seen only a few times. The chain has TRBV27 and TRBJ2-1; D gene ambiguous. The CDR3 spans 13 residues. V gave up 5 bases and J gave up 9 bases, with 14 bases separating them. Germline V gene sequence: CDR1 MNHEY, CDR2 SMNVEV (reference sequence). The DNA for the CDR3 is TGTGCCAGCAGTCCTACCCCCCGGAGTGAGCAGTTCTTC. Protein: CASSPTPRSEQFF.

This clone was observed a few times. The CDR3 coding sequence is TGCGCCAGCAGCTTTGGCCCAGATACGCAGTATTTT. It is translated as CASSFGPDTQYF. The rearrangement joins TRBV5-1 to TRBJ2-3, with D unclear. The CDR3 contains 12 residues. Per germline, CDR1 SGHRS and CDR2 YFSETQ. V was pared by 2 bases and J by 4 bases, with 5 bases between.

This CDR3 reads CAWRTGKSYNEQFF. CDR3 sequence (DNA): TGTGCCTGGAGGACAGGGAAATCCTACAATGAGCAGTTCTTC. The chain links TRBV30 to TRBJ2-1; 7 positions match TRBD1. There are 14 residues in the CDR3. Germline CDR1 and CDR2: GTSNPN and SVGIG (reference sequence). The trim removed 3 bases at V and 1 base at J, leaving 3 bases unmatched.

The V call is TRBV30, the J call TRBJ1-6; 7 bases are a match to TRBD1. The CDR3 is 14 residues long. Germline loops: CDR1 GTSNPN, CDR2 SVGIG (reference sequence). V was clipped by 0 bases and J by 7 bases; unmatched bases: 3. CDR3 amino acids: CAWSVDRRNSPLHF. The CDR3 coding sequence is TGTGCCTGGAGTGTGGACAGGAGGAATTCACCCCTCCACTTT.

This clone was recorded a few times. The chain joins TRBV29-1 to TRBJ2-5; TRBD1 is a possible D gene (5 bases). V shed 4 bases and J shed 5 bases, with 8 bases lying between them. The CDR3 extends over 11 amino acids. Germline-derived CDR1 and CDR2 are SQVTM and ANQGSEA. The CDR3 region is CSVGQYETQYF. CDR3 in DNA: TGCAGCGTTGGACAGTACGAGACCCAGTACTTC.

The CDR3: CATSRAVDSNQPQHF. CDR3 sequence (DNA): TGTGCCACCAGCAGAGCGGTGGATAGCAATCAGCCCCAGCATTTT. The chain couples TRBV15 to TRBJ1-5; D ambiguous. The germline CDR1 and CDR2 sequences are LNHNV and YYDKDF (reference sequence). The V and J ends lost 1 base and 0 bases respectively, with 7 bases between them. The CDR3 sequence is 15 residues long. The variable domain in full, completed from reference TRBV15 and TRBJ1-5, reads DAMVIQNPRYQVTQFGKPVTLSCSQTLNHNVMYWYQQKSSQAPKLLFHYYDKDFNNEADTPDNFQSRRPNTSFCFLDIRSPGLGDTAMYLCATSRAVDSNQPQHFGDGTRLSIL.

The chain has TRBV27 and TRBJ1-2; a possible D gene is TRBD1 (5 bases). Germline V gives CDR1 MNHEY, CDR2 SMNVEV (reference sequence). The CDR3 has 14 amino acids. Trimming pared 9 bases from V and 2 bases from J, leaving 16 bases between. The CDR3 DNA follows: TGTGCCAGGGATCTTCGGGGGTCCAACTATGGCTACACCTTC. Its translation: CARDLRGSNYGYTF.

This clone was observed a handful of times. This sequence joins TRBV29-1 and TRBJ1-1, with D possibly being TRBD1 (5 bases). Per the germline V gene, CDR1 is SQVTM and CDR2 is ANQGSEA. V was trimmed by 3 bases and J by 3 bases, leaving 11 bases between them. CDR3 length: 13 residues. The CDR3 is CSVEPGRDTEAFF. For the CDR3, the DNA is TGCAGCGTTGAGCCGGGACGGGACACTGAAGCTTTCTTT.

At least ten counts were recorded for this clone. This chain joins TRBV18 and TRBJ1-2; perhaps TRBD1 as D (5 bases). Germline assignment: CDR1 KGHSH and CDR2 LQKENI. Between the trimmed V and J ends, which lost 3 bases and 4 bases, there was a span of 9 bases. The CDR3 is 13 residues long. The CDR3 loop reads CASSPQGAYGYTF. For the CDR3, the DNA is TGTGCCAGCTCACCCCAGGGAGCCTATGGCTACACCTTC.

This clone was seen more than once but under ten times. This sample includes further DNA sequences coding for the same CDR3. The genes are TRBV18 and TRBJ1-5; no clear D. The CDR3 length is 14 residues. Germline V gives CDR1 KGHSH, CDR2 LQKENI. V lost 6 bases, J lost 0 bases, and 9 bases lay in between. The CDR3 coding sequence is TGTGCCAGCTCCCCAGCAAGTAGCAATCAGCCCCAGCATTTT. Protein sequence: CASSPASSNQPQHF.

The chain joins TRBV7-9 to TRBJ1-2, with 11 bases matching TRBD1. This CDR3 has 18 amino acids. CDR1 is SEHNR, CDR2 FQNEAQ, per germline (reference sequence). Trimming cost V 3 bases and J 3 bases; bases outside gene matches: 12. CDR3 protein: CASSFPVRTGGKDYGYTF. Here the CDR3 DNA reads TGTGCCAGCAGCTTCCCTGTACGGACAGGGGGCAAGGACTATGGCTACACCTTC. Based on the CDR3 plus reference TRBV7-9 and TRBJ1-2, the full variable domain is DTGVSQNPRHKITKRGQNVTFRCDPISEHNRLYWYRQTLGQGPEFLTYFQNEAQLEKSRLLSDRFSAERPKGSFSTLEIQRTEQGDSAMYLCASSFPVRTGGKDYGYTFGSGTRLTVV.

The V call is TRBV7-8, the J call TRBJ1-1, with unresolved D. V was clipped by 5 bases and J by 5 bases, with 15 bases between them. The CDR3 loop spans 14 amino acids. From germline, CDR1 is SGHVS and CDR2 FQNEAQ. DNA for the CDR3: TGTGCCAGCAGCCCGGTTAGGGTGGGGACTGAAGCTTTCTTT. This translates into CASSPVRVGTEAFF. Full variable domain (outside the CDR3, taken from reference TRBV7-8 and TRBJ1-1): GAGVSQSPRYKVAKRGQDVALRCDPISGHVSLFWYQQALGQGPEFLTYFQNEAQLDKSGLPSDRFFAERPEGSVSTLKIQRTQQEDSAVYLCASSPVRVGTEAFFGQGTRLTVV.

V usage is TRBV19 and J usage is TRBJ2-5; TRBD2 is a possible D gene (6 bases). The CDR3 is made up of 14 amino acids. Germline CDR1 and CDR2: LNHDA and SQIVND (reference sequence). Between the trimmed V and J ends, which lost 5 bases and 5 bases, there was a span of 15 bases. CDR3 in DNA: TGTGCCAGTAGTGAGGAGCGGGCTCGGGAGACCCAGTACTTC. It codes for CASSEERARETQYF.

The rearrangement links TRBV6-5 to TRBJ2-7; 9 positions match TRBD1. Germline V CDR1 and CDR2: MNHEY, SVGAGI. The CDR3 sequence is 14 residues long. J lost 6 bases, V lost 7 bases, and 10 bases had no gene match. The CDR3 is CASTRGQGTREQYF. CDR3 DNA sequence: TGTGCCAGCACCAGGGGACAGGGAACACGCGAGCAGTACTTC.

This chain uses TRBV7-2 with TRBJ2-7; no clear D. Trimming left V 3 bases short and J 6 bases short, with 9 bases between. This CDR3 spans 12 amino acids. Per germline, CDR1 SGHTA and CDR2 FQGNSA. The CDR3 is CASSFESGEQYF. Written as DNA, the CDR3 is TGTGCCAGCAGCTTTGAGTCGGGCGAGCAGTACTTC. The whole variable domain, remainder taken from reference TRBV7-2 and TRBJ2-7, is GAGVSQSPSNKVTEKGKDVELRCDPISGHTALYWYRQSLGQGLEFLIYFQGNSAPDKSGLPSDRFSAERTGGSVSTLTIQRTQQEDSAVYLCASSFESGEQYFGPGTRLTVT.

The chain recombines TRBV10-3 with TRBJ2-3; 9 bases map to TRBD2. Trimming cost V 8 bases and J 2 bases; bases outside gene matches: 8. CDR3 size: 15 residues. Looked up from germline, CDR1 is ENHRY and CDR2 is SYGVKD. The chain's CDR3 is CAISRSGGFTDTQYF. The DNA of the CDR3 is TGTGCCATCTCCCGTAGCGGGGGTTTCACAGATACGCAGTATTTT.

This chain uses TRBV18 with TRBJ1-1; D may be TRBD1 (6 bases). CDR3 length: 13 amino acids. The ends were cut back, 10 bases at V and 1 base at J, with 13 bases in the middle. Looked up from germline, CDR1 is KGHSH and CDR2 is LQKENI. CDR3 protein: CATNGQKNTEAFF. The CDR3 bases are TGTGCCACCAACGGACAGAAGAACACTGAAGCTTTCTTT.

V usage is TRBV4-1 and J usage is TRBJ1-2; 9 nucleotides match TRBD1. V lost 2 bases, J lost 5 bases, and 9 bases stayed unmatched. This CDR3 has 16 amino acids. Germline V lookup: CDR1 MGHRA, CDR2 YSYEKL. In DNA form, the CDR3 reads TGCGCCAGCAGCCAACCCAGACAGGGGGTAGAGTATGGCTACACCTTC. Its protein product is CASSQPRQGVEYGYTF.

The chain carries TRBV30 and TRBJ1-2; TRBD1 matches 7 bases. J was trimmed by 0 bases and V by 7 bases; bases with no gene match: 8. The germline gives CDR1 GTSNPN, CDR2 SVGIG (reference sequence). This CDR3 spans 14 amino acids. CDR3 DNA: TGTGCCTCTACAGATCAGGGGGCTAACTATGGCTACACCTTC. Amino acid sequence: CASTDQGANYGYTF.